This T cell receptor beta chain was sequenced during a study of neurological immune-mediated disorders. The study, taken as a whole, reports: None of the CDR3 amino acid sequences found in expanded clones was shared across subjects. This suggests that the TCR-beta repertoires were private in all groups.

This clonotype was counted many times. Its antigen is not known. The making of cDNA relied on 5'RACE with 10-nucleotide random UMIs. One entry per CDR3 protein, called by TCRdb with MiXCR from the 5' RACE reads. The sample has 25,000 to 40,000 distinct CDR3 sequences, about 1.6% seen once. The CDR3 extends over 17 amino acids. The germline gives CDR1 DFQATT, CDR2 SNEGSKA (reference sequence). The V segment lost 5 bases and the J segment 2 bases; nucleotides outside the gene matches: 9. This clonotype was sampled from a woman aged 25 to 39 with multiple sclerosis. Specimen: PBMCs. The chain joins TRBV20-1 to TRBJ2-7, with 16 bases that match TRBD2. CDR3 loop: CSALAGTSGGVTYEQYF. The DNA for the CDR3 is TGCAGTGCTCTCGCCGGGACTAGCGGGGGGGTAACCTACGAGCAGTACTTC.